The rows below give T cell receptor beta chains drawn from one sample of a study of a mutant IDH1 vaccine in newly diagnosed glioma. These receptors' antigens are unknown. Only in-frame clones appear in the TCRdb table, and some are missing; sequencing was by immunoSEQ multiplex PCR. The table shows about 56,000 clones, with 86% occurring only once. Sequenced material: PBMCs, taken from a glioma patient whose treatment included an IDH1 peptide vaccine. The receptors were gathered from a man between 40 and 49 years old with glioma. CDR3s include the opening cysteine and the closing phenylalanine or tryptophan. The order of the fields is clone size, J gene, D gene, V gene, CDR3 protein, CDR3 DNA. A D gene is named only where the DNA matches it firmly. Clone size, where shown, is once, few, many, or a class for clones that have expanded.

>.|TRBJ2-5|TRBD1|TRBV5-1
CASRSDETGSQYF
TGCGCCAGCAGGTCGGATGAGACAGGGAGCCAGTACTTC
>.|TRBJ2-2|.|TRBV11-2
CASSGQAGELFF
TGTGCCAGCAGCGGCCAGGCCGGGGAGCTGTTTTTT
>.|TRBJ1-2|TRBD1|TRBV9
CASSVVGQGNGYTF
TGTGCCAGCAGCGTAGTGGGACAGGGGAATGGCTACACCTTC
>few|TRBJ2-1|TRBD2|TRBV19
CASSLRTSGSTEQFF
TGTGCCAGTAGTCTGAGGACTAGCGGGAGTACTGAGCAGTTCTTC
>.|TRBJ2-3|TRBD2|TRBV5-1
CASRTSGLTDTQYF
TGCGCCAGCAGGACTAGCGGACTCACAGATACGCAGTATTTT
>.|TRBJ1-1|.|TRBV11-2
CASAQQSKVSTEAFF
TGTGCCAGCGCGCAGCAGAGTAAAGTCAGCACTGAAGCTTTCTTT
>.|TRBJ1-4|TRBD1|TRBV2
CASNDRRGARGEKLFF
TGTGCCAGCAACGACCGCAGGGGGGCGCGGGGTGAAAAACTGTTTTTT
>.|TRBJ2-2|TRBD2|TRBV4-2
CASRGLAGGGTGELFF
TGTGCCAGCAGGGGACTAGCGGGAGGAGGAACCGGGGAGCTGTTTTTT
>.|TRBJ2-7|TRBD1|TRBV6-5
CASSGDRAYEQYF
TGTGCCAGCAGCGGGGACAGGGCCTACGAGCAGTACTTC
>.|TRBJ2-7|.|TRBV11-1
CASSLVQQSYEQYF
TGTGCCAGCAGCTTAGTACAACAGTCCTACGAGCAGTACTTC
>.|TRBJ2-7|TRBD2|TRBV27
CASSLTSGLSYEQYF
TGTGCCAGCAGTTTGACTAGCGGGCTTTCCTACGAGCAGTACTTC